One T cell receptor (beta chain) is described in this entry. This entry comes from a study of control samples from healthy donors and cancer patients. Profiled with immunoSEQ multiplex PCR; TCRdb holds only in-frame clones, not every one. Among 150,000 to 200,000 clones, around 88% were seen once, and the ten largest hold nearly 5%. CDR1 and CDR2 (germline): SGHNT, YYREEE (reference sequence). V was clipped by 0 bases and J by 1 base, with 14 bases between them. The CDR3 spans 17 residues. The chain employs TRBV5-4 and TRBJ2-1, with a tentative D call TRBD1 (5 bases). The source is a woman in her 30s in good health. The sequenced sample was blood. CDR3 bases: TGTGCCAGCAGCTTGGCCCAGGGATCAGGTTCCTACAATGAGCAGTTCTTC. This translates into CASSLAQGSGSYNEQFF.